The sequence of this TCR beta chain was determined in a study of OX40 agonist ivuxolimab in advanced cancers. As for the study in general: Under the entry rules, prior anti-PD-1, anti-PD-L1 or anti-CTLA-4 therapy was allowed, and more than 35% had some.

Assay used: immunoSEQ multiplex PCR; TCRdb lists only in-frame clones, some missing. This table holds under 90,000 clones, about 86% found once. The V end lost 7 bases, the J end lost 5 bases, and 11 bases lay between the germline ends. The germline gives CDR1 SQVTM, CDR2 ANQGSEA. The CDR3 runs to 11 residues. This clone has a single count. The target antigen is unknown. Findings of the study overall: The mean number of expanded clones was higher in CD8+ T cells than in CD4+. Several nonresponders also turned out to have low normalized T-cell clonal expansion.

V is TRBV29-1 and J is TRBJ2-5; the D gene is possibly TRBD2 (5 bases). The sequenced sample was CD4+ or CD8+ T cells sorted from blood, obtained in a trial of the OX40 agonist ivuxolimab. The source is an adult with an advanced solid tumor such as melanoma, head and neck, liver or kidney cancer. The CDR3 region is CSGGRGETQYF. In DNA, the CDR3 is TGCAGCGGCGGAAGAGGGGAGACCCAGTACTTC.